This TCR beta chain was profiled in a study of blood T cell repertoires in COVID-19. Overall study: Italy, Spain and the United States were the sources of the convalescent and acute COVID-19 samples. T cells, B-cell-depleted T cells, or PBMCs provided the cDNA or gDNA that served as material.

The germline CDR1 and CDR2 sequences are SGHRS and YFSETQ. The CDR3 sequence is 16 residues long. The V end was cut by 0 bases, the J end by 1 base, with 14 bases between. Authors' data handling: Counts of nucleated cells, estimated from reference gene primer amplification, were obtained. Profiling relied on immunoSEQ multiplex PCR, and the TCRdb table lists in-frame clones only, not all of them. Clonal size and the V and J genes are those of that table, whereas D and trimming came from the DNA. Of about 59,000 clones in the sample, around nine tenths were seen once. V is TRBV5-1 and J is TRBJ2-7, with a weak D call TRBD1 (6 bases). Material: peripheral blood. The sequence was collected from a man aged 80 or over with acute or convalescent COVID-19. CDR3 bases: TGCGCCAGCAGCTTGGTGCAGGACAGCGCTTCCTACGAGCAGTACTTC. Translated: CASSLVQDSASYEQYF.